This is a list of T cell receptor beta chains from one sample in a study of early T cells in non-severe SARS-CoV-2 infection. TCRdb independently ran MiXCR on the 5' RACE reads; one entry per CDR3 protein. Seen here are 30,000 or so distinct CDR3 sequences, roughly 5.3% observed once, and the top ten hold under 25%. Sequenced material: whole blood. Receptors were obtained from an adult who was a healthcare worker with PCR-confirmed SARS-CoV-2 infection or an uninfected control (not recorded which). The CDR3 runs from the conserved cysteine through the conserved F or W. A D gene is named only where the DNA matches it firmly. The size field is filled for only some rows; it gives once, few, many or a size class.

NA,TRBD1,TRBV2,TRBJ2-7,17,TGTGCCAGCAGTGAAGCGCTTCTGGCCAGGGGGCGTGACGAGCAGTACTTC,CASSEALLARGRDEQYF
NA,NA,TRBV5-1,TRBJ2-7,16,TGCGCCAGCAGTTCACTCCCGGGACATGAGACCTACGAGCAGTACTTC,CASSSLPGHETYEQYF
many,NA,TRBV11-2,TRBJ2-7,11,TGTGCCAGCAGCCTCGCGAACGAGCAGTACTTC,CASSLANEQYF
many,NA,TRBV7-2,TRBJ2-3,11,TGTGCCAGCAGCTCGGAGGTCCGGCAGTATTTT,CASSSEVRQYF
many,NA,TRBV7-8,TRBJ2-7,14,TGTGCCAGCAGCTTAGCAGCGTATACCTACGAGCAGTACTTC,CASSLAAYTYEQYF
many,TRBD2,TRBV5-6,TRBJ2-1,15,TGTGCCAGCAGTCTGGGACTAGCGGAGTACAATGAGCAGTTCTTC,CASSLGLAEYNEQFF
many,TRBD2,TRBV20-1,TRBJ2-5,16,TGCAGTGCTAGAGGGTTTCTAGCGGGGATCCAAGAGACCCAGTACTTC,CSARGFLAGIQETQYF
many,TRBD1,TRBV3-1,TRBJ1-6,14,TGTGCCAGCAGCCGCCAACAGGGGTATTCACCCCTCCACTTT,CASSRQQGYSPLHF
many,NA,TRBV18,TRBJ2-7,13,TGTGCCAGCTCACCGGGGTTGGACTACGAGCAGTACTTC,CASSPGLDYEQYF
NA,NA,TRBV4-3,TRBJ2-7,16,TGCGCCAGCAGCCAAGGAGACGGGGCAGGGCTAGGAGAGCAGTACTTC,CASSQGDGAGLGEQYF
NA,TRBD2,TRBV20-1,TRBJ2-7,15,TGCAGTGCTAGAGAACCTAGCGGGGGGGCCTACGAGCAGTACTTC,CSAREPSGGAYEQYF
many,NA,TRBV21-1,TRBJ2-6,18,TGTGCCAGCAGCATTACAGGGGTCGTCCACTCTGGGGCCAACGTCCTGACTTTC,CASSITGVVHSGANVLTF
many,NA,TRBV6-1,TRBJ1-1,12,TGTGCCAGCAGCCGACAGTTCACTGAAGCTTTCTTT,CASSRQFTEAFF
many,NA,TRBV7-9,TRBJ2-3,15,TGTGCCAGCAGCTTAGGGGGCCTAGAGTCGGCTACGCAGTATTTT,CASSLGGLESATQYF
many,TRBD1,TRBV6-6,TRBJ1-2,11,TGTGCCGGACAGGGGGATAATGGCTACACCTTC,CAGQGDNGYTF
many,NA,TRBV7-3,TRBJ1-1,13,TGTGCCAGCAGTCGACTTTTCAACACTGAAGCTTTCTTT,CASSRLFNTEAFF
NA,NA,TRBV9,TRBJ1-2,17,TGTGCCAGCAGCATCACCGGGACACCTAATACTAACTATGGCTACACCTTC,CASSITGTPNTNYGYTF
many,NA,TRBV11-2,TRBJ2-1,14,TGTGCCAGCAGCTTAGATCAGGGCGGGGATGAGCAGTTCTTC,CASSLDQGGDEQFF
few,TRBD2,TRBV11-2,TRBJ2-7,15,TGTGCCAGCAGCGCGTTAGCGGGATACTCCTACGAGCAGTACTTC,CASSALAGYSYEQYF
many,NA,TRBV2,TRBJ1-2,13,TGTGCCAGCAACCTCGAGAGGGATTATGGCTACACCTTC,CASNLERDYGYTF
few,NA,TRBV10-3,TRBJ2-7,16,TGTGCCAACAGTGAGACATGGAGGGGCCTTGACTACGAGCAGTACTTC,CANSETWRGLDYEQYF
many,NA,TRBV5-4,TRBJ1-1,15,TGTGCCAGCAGCTTGGTTCCGGAGTCGAACACTGAAGCTTTCTTT,CASSLVPESNTEAFF
NA,TRBD2,TRBV7-8,TRBJ2-1,14,TGTGCCAGCAGCTTACGGGGGGTTTACAATGAGCAGTTCTTC,CASSLRGVYNEQFF
many,TRBD1,TRBV5-5,TRBJ2-3,16,TGTGCCAGCAGCTTGGTGGGGACAGCCTCGGAAGATACGCAGTATTTT,CASSLVGTASEDTQYF
many,TRBD1,TRBV7-9,TRBJ1-6,14,TGTGCCAGCAGCCAGGACAGGGGTAATTCACCCCTCCACTTT,CASSQDRGNSPLHF
NA,NA,TRBV7-6,TRBJ2-5,13,TGTGCCAGCAGCTTAAAAGGCCAAGAGACCCAGTACTTC,CASSLKGQETQYF
NA,TRBD2,TRBV29-1,TRBJ2-7,17,TGCAGCGCCGGAGGACCGTCTAGCGGGAGTCCCCCCTACGAGCAGTACTTC,CSAGGPSSGSPPYEQYF
few,NA,TRBV7-9,TRBJ1-1,12,TGTGCCAGCAGCGAGGGTTCTACTGAAGCTTTCTTT,CASSEGSTEAFF
many,NA,TRBV7-8,TRBJ2-6,16,TGTGCCAGCGGACGCGTGGGGGCCTCTGGGGCCAACGTCCTGACTTTC,CASGRVGASGANVLTF
few,NA,TRBV29-1,TRBJ2-3,14,TGCAGCGTTGACCGGGATTTGAGCACAGATACGCAGTATTTT,CSVDRDLSTDTQYF
many,NA,TRBV5-6,TRBJ1-4,14,TGTGCCAGCAGCTGGGGGGGATCAAATGAAAAACTGTTTTTT,CASSWGGSNEKLFF
many,TRBD1,TRBV7-9,TRBJ1-2,16,TGTGCCAGCAGCCCTCGGACAGGGGGCTGGGACTATGGCTACACCTTC,CASSPRTGGWDYGYTF
NA,NA,TRBV6-4,TRBJ1-1,15,TGTGCCAGCAGCCCGACGACAGGTGGTAGGACTGAAGCTTTCTTT,CASSPTTGGRTEAFF
many,TRBD1,TRBV30,TRBJ1-2,12,TGTGCCTGGGCCGGGACAGGGGCTGGCTACACCTTC,CAWAGTGAGYTF
many,TRBD2,TRBV10-3,TRBJ2-7,12,TGTGCCTCTACCGCGGGAGAGGGTGAGCAGTACTTC,CASTAGEGEQYF
many,NA,TRBV15,TRBJ1-3,14,TGTGCCACCAGCAGAGATCGGGTCGGAAACACCATATATTTT,CATSRDRVGNTIYF
once,NA,TRBV4-1,TRBJ2-1,14,TGCGCCAGCAGCAGAGCGAGAGAAGTGAATGAGCAGTTCTTC,CASSRAREVNEQFF
many,NA,TRBV4-1,TRBJ1-2,17,TGCGCCAGCAGCCAAGATCCGTCCGAGGGGCGCGCCTATGGCTACACCTTC,CASSQDPSEGRAYGYTF
many,NA,TRBV7-9,TRBJ1-2,11,TGTGCCAGCAGCCCCTCACGAGGTCCCACCTTC,CASSPSRGPTF
few,NA,TRBV3-1,TRBJ2-4,17,TGTGCCAGCAGCCAATATCCGGGACGGCTAGCCAAAAACATTCAGTACTTC,CASSQYPGRLAKNIQYF
many,NA,TRBV4-3,TRBJ1-6,13,TGCGCCAGCAGCCAAGATTTGGTTTCACCCCTCCACTTT,CASSQDLVSPLHF
many,NA,TRBV20-1,TRBJ1-1,12,TGCAGTGCTAGAGATTTGGGCACTGAAGCTTTCTTT,CSARDLGTEAFF
NA,NA,TRBV18,TRBJ2-5,13,TGTGCCAGCTCACTTGACAGAGCGGAGACCCAGTACTTC,CASSLDRAETQYF
many,NA,TRBV20-1,TRBJ2-5,13,TGCAGTGCTAGATCTGCAGACCAAGAGACCCAGTACTTC,CSARSADQETQYF
many,NA,TRBV21-1,TRBJ1-2,12,TGTGCCAGCAGCACCGGGACACTCGGCTACACCTTC,CASSTGTLGYTF
few,NA,TRBV7-7,TRBJ2-5,16,TGTGCTAGCAGCCCTAACCCGCCAGGGAATATGGAGACCCAGTACTTC,CASSPNPPGNMETQYF
many,NA,TRBV20-1,TRBJ2-7,15,TGCAGTGCATCCCCCCTTGGGACGGTCTTGTACGAGCAGTACTTC,CSASPLGTVLYEQYF
many,NA,TRBV7-9,TRBJ1-6,15,TGTGCCAGCAGCTTAGCCTCGAATCAACAGGTCGCCCTCCACTTT,CASSLASNQQVALHF
NA,TRBD1,TRBV6-5,TRBJ2-4,15,TGTGCCAGCAGCGGTCCTGGACAGGGCAAAAACATTCAGTACTTC,CASSGPGQGKNIQYF
NA,NA,TRBV7-2,TRBJ2-3,12,TGTGCCGGCAGCCTCGGGGGAGATACGCAGTATTTT,CAGSLGGDTQYF